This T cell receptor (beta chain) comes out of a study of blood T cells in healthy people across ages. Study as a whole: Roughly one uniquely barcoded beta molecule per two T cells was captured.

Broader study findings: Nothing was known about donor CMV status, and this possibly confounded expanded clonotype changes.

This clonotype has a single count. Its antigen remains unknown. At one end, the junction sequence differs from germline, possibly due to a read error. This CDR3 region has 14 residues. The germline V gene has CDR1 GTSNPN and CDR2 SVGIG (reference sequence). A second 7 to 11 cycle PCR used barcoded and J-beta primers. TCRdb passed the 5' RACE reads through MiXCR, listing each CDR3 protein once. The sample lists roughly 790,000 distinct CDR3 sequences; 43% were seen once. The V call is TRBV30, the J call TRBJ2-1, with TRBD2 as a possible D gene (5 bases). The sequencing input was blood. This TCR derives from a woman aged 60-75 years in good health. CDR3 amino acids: CAGSPDGSYNEQFF. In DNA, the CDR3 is TGTGCCGGGAGTCCGGACGGATCCTACAATGAGCAGTTCTTC.